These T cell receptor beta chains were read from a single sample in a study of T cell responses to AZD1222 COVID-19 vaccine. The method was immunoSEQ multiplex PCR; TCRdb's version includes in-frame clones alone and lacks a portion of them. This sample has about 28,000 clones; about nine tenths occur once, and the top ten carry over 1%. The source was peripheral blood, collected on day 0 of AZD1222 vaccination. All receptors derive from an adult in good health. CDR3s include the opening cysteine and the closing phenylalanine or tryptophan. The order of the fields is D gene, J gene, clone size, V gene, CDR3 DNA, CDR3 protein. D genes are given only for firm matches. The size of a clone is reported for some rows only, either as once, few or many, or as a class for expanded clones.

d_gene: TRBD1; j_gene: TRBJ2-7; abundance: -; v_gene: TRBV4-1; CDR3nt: TGCGCCAGCAGCCTGATGGACAGGGAAATAATGAGTGGCGAGCAGTACTTC; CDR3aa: CASSLMDREIMSGEQYF
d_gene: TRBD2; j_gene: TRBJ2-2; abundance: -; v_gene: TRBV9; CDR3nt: TGTGCCAGCAGCGTAGTCCCTAGCGGGATAGCCGGGGAGCTGTTTTTT; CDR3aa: CASSVVPSGIAGELFF
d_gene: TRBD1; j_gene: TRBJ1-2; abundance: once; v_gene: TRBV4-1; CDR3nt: TGCGCCAGCAGCAAATCGATTACGGGACAGATCTCTAACTATGGCTACACCTTC; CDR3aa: CASSKSITGQISNYGYTF
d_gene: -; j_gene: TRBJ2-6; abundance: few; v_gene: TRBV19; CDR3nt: TGTGCCAGTAGTATCGGCGGAGGCTCTGGGGCCAACGTCCTGACTTTC; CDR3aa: CASSIGGGSGANVLTF
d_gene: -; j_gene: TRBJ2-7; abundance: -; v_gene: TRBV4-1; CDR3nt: TGCGCCAGCAGCCAAGATCAGTACGAGCAGTACTTC; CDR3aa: CASSQDQYEQYF
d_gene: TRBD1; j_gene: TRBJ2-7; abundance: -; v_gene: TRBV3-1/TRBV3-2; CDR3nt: TGTGCCAGCAGCCCGGGACAGGGGGCCCCAAGAGCCTACGAGCAGTACTTC; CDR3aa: CASSPGQGAPRAYEQYF
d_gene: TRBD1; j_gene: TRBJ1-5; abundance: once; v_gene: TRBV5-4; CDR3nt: TGTGCCAGCAGCCGGACAGGGGGCAATCAGCCCCAGCATTTT; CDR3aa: CASSRTGGNQPQHF
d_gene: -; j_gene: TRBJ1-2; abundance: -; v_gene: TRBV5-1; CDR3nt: TGCGCCAGCAGCCCACTAAGGGACGGACTTAGAGATGGCTACACCTTC; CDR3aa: CASSPLRDGLRDGYTF
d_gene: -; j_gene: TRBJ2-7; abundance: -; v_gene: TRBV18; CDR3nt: TGTGCCAGCTCACTCAGGCCCCTATTATCCTACGAGCAGTACTTC; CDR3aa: CASSLRPLLSYEQYF
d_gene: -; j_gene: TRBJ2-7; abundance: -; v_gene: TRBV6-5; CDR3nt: TGTGCCAGCAGTTACTCGATGGGAACCTCCTACGAGCAGTACTTC; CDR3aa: CASSYSMGTSYEQYF
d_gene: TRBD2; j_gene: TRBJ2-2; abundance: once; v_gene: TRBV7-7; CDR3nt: TGTGCTAGCAGCTTACGGGGACTAGCGGGAGCAAGGAACACCGGGGAGCTGTTTTTT; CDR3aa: CASSLRGLAGARNTGELFF
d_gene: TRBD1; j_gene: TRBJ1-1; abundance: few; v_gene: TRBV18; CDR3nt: TGTGCCAGCTCACCCGGACAGGGTGGAACAACTGAAGCTTTCTTT; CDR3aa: CASSPGQGGTTEAFF
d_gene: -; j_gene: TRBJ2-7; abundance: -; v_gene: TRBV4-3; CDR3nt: TGCGCCAGCAGCCAAGAGATAAAGGCCACCCGTCTGGAGCAGTACTTC; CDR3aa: CASSQEIKATRLEQYF
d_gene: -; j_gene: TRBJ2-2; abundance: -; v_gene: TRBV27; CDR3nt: TGTGCCAGCAGTCTCAAGGATCCGGGACCCACCGGGGAGCTGTTTTTT; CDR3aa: CASSLKDPGPTGELFF
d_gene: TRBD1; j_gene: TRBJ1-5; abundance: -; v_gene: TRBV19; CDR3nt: TGTGCCAGTAGCCTGACAGGGGGTTATAGCAATCAGCCCCAGCATTTT; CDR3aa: CASSLTGGYSNQPQHF
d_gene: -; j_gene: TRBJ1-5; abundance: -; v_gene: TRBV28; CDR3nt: TGTGCCAGCAGTACCTTTGGCAATCAGCCCCAGCATTTT; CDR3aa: CASSTFGNQPQHF
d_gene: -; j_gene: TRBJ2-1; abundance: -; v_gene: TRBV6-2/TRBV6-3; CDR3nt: TGTGCCAGCAGTTATACCTACAATGAGCAGTTCTTC; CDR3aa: CASSYTYNEQFF
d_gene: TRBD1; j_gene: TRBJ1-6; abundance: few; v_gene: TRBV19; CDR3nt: TGTGCCAGTAGTATTCAGGGGGTCGGTTCACCCCTCCACTTT; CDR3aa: CASSIQGVGSPLHF
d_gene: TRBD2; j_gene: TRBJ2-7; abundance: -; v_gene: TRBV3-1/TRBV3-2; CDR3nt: TGTGCCAGCAGCCAACCGGGACTAGCGGTCCACGAGCAGTACTTC; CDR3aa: CASSQPGLAVHEQYF
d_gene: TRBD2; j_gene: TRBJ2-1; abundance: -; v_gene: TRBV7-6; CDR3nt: TGTGCCAGCAGCCAGGGACTAGCGACGAATGAGCAGTTCTTC; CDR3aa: CASSQGLATNEQFF
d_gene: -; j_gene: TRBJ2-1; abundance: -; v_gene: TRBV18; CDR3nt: TGTGCCAGCTCACCTCAGGAGGGTTCTATATACAATGAGCAGTTCTTC; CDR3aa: CASSPQEGSIYNEQFF
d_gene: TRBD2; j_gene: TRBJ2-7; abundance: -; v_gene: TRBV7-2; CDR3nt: TGTGCCAGCAGCCTAGGACGGGGACTAGCGGATGTCTCCTACGAGCAGTACTTC; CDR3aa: CASSLGRGLADVSYEQYF
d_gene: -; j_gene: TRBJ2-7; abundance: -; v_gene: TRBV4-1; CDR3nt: TGCGCCAGCAGCCAAGGGATCCGGGGGACTGGAAGTATCTACGAGCAGTACTTC; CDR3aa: CASSQGIRGTGSIYEQYF
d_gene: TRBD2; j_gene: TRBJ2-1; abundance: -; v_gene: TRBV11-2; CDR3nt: TGTGCCAGCAGCTTGACGGGACTAGGGTTCCATGAGCAGTTCTTC; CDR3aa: CASSLTGLGFHEQFF
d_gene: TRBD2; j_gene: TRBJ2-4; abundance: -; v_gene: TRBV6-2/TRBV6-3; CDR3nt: TGTGCCAGCAGTTACTCCTCTAGCGGGAGGGCGGACATTCAGTACTTC; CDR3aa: CASSYSSSGRADIQYF
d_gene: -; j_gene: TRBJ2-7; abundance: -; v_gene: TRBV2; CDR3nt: TGTGCCAGCAGTTGGGCCGCCACCGAGCAGTACTTC; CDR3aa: CASSWAATEQYF
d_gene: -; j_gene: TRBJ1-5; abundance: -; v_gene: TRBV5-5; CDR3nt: TGTGCCAGCAGCATCGGGCCTTATAGCAATCAGCCCCAGCATTTT; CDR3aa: CASSIGPYSNQPQHF
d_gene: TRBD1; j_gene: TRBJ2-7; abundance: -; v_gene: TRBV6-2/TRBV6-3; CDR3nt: TGTGCCAGCAGTCACGCCGGGGGACAGGCCTCCTACGAGCAGTACTTC; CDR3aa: CASSHAGGQASYEQYF
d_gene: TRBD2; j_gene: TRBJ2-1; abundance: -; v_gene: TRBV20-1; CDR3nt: TGCAGTGCTAGTACCGGGACTAGCGGTTTTTACAATGAGCAGTTCTTC; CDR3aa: CSASTGTSGFYNEQFF
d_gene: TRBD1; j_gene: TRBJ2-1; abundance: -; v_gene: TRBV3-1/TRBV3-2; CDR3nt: TGTGCCAGCAGCCAAGGCCCGGGACAGTGGGAGTTCTTC; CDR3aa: CASSQGPGQWEFF
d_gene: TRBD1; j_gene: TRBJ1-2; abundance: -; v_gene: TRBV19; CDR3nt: TGTGCCAGTAGTATGGGGCAGGGGGATCACTATGGCTACACCTTC; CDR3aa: CASSMGQGDHYGYTF
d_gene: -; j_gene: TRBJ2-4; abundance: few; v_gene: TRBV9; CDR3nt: TGTGCCAGGGCGAGGGCGGGGCCCACTTTTCTAGCCAAAAACATTCAGTACTTC; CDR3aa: CARARAGPTFLAKNIQYF
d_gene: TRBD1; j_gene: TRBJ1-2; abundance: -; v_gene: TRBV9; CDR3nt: TGTGCCAGCAGCGTAGAGACAGGGGGCTATGCTTATGGCTACACCTTC; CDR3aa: CASSVETGGYAYGYTF
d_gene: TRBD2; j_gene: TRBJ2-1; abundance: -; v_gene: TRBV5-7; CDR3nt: TGTGCCAGCAGTTCCAGCGGGAGTTGGGGGAATGAGCAGTTCTTC; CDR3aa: CASSSSGSWGNEQFF
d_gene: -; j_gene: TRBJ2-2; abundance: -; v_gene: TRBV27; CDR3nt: TGTGCCAGCAGTTCGGGACGGTACACCGGGGAGCTGTTTTTT; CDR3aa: CASSSGRYTGELFF
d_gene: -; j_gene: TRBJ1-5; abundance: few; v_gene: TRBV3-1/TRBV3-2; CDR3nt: TGTGCCAGCAGCCAAGACGCCAGCAATCAGCCCCAGCATTTT; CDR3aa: CASSQDASNQPQHF
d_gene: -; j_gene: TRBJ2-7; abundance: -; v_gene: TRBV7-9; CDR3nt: TGTGCCAGCAGCGCTTCCTCAGGGCAGTACTTC; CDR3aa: CASSASSGQYF
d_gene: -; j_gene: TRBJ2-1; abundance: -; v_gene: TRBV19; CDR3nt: TGTGCCAGTAGTCACAGGGTGGGTGAGCAGTTCTTC; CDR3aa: CASSHRVGEQFF
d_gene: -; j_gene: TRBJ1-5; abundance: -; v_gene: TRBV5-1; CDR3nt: TGCGCCAGCAGCTTTCCCAGGGACTCTCAGCCCCAGCATTTT; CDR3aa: CASSFPRDSQPQHF
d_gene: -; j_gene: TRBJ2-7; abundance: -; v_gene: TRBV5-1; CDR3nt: TGCGCCAGCAGGCGGACAGTAACAGCCTACGAGCAGTACTTC; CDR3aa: CASRRTVTAYEQYF
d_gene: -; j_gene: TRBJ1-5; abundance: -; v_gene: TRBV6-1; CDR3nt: TGTGCCAGCAGTGATCCCCATAAAGGAGCAAATCAGCCCCAGCATTTT; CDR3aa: CASSDPHKGANQPQHF
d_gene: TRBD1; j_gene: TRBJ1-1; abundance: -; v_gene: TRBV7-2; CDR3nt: TGTGCCAGCCACCGGGAGGGGGCAGGGGTTACTGAAGCTTTCTTT; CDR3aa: CASHREGAGVTEAFF
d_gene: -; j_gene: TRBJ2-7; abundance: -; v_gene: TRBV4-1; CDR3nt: TGCGCCAGCAGCCAGAGATGGGCAGGAAACTCCTACGAGCAGTACTTC; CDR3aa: CASSQRWAGNSYEQYF
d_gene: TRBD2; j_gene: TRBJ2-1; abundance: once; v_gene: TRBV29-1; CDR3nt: TGCAGCGTTGAACCTAGCGGGGCCCCTTCCCTTCAGTTCTTC; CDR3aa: CSVEPSGAPSLQFF
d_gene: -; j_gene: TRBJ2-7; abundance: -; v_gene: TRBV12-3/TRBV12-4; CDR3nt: TGTGCCAGCACTGGAAAGGACTACGAGCAGTACTTC; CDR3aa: CASTGKDYEQYF
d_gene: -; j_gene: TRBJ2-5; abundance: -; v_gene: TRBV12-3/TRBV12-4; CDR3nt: TGTGCCAGCAGCGCCGCAGAGACCCAGTACTTC; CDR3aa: CASSAAETQYF
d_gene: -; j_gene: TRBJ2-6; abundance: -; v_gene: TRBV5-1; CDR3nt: TGCGCCAGCAGCTTGGGGCAGAGCTCTGGGGCCAACGTCCTGACTTTC; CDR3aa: CASSLGQSSGANVLTF
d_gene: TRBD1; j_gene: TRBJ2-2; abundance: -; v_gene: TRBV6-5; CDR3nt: TGTGCCAGCAGTTCCTGGGACAGGGCGAACACCGGGGAGCTGTTTTTT; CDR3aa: CASSSWDRANTGELFF
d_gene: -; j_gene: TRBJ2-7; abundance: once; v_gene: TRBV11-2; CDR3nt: TGTGCCAGCAGCTTAGTCGGCTACGAGCAGTACTTC; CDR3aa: CASSLVGYEQYF
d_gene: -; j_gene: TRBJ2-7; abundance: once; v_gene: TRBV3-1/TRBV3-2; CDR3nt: TGTGCCAGCAGCCATCTGGGGGCAACAAAGTCCTACGAGCAGTACTTC; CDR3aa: CASSHLGATKSYEQYF
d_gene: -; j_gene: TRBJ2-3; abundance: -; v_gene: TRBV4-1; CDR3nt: TGCGCCAGCAGCCAAGCGGTCCGGAGCGTCAGCACAGATACGCAGTATTTT; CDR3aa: CASSQAVRSVSTDTQYF
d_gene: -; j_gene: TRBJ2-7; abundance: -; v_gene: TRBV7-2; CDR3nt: TGTGCCAGCATCAATTCGGCAAGCTTCTACGAGCAGTACTTC; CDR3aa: CASINSASFYEQYF
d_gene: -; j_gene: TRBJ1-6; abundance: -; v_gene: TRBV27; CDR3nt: TGTGCCAGCAGTCCCAGGCCTCTGACGGACTCACCCCTCCACTTT; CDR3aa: CASSPRPLTDSPLHF
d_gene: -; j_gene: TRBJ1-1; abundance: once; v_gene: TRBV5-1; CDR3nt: TGCGCCAGCAGCTTGGGGCACCATAGCGGAACTGAAGCTTTCTTT; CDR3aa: CASSLGHHSGTEAFF
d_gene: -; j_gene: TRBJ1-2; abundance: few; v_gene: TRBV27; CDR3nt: TGTGCCAGCAGATTTCACGGAGGATCCTATGGCTACACCTTC; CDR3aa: CASRFHGGSYGYTF